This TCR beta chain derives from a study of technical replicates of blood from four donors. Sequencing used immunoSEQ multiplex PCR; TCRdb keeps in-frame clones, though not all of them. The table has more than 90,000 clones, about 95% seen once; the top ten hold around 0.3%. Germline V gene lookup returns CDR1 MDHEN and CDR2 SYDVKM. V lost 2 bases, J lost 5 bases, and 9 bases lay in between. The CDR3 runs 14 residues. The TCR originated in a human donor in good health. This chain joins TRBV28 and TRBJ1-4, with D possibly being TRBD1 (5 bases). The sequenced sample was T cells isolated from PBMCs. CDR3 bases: TGTGCCAGCAGTTTACGGGGGAACAATGAAAAACTGTTTTTT. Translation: CASSLRGNNEKLFF.